The 8 T cell receptor beta chains reported below all come from one sample, sequenced in a study of cytomegalovirus exposure and HLA in healthy donors. Primers: 60 Vbeta forward and 13 Jbeta reverse. Only in-frame clones appear in the TCRdb table, and some are missing; sequencing was by immunoSEQ multiplex PCR. In the table there are approximately 200,000 clones, just under 75% of which are singletons. The sequencing sample was made of PBMCs. The receptors come from a man younger than 40 in good health and CMV-seropositive.

This rearrangement joins TRBV7-6 to TRBJ2-7; TRBD1 agrees at 10 bases. The germline V gene has CDR1 SGHVS and CDR2 FNYEAQ. CDR3 size: 17 residues. V trimming: 1 base; J trimming: 2 bases; junction bases outside the gene matches: 8. The CDR3 DNA reads TGTGCCAGCAGCTTAGGCCCCCCGGGACAGGGGACCTACGAGCAGTACTTC. Translated: CASSLGPPGQGTYEQYF.

This sequence joins TRBV15 and TRBJ2-1, with D perhaps TRBD2 (7 bases). Germline lookup yields CDR1 LNHNV and CDR2 YYDKDF (reference sequence). V was pared by 1 base and J by 3 bases, with 16 bases between. The CDR3 is 17 amino acids. CDR3 nucleotide sequence: TGTGCCACCAGCAGAGTGATTCGGGGGGCTTACTACAATGAGCAGTTCTTC. Translation: CATSRVIRGAYYNEQFF.

This clone was seen more than once but under ten times. V usage is TRBV27 and J usage is TRBJ2-4, with D unresolved. Germline CDR1 MNHEY, CDR2 SMNVEV (reference sequence). CDR3 length: 15 residues. The V and J ends lost 5 bases and 3 bases respectively, with 14 bases between them. In nucleotides, the CDR3 is TGTGCCAGCAGTACCCGACATAACATCAAAAACATTCAGTACTTC. Translated, it gives CASSTRHNIKNIQYF.

Comments on this clone: The sample has other DNA sequences that encode this CDR3 too. This chain uses TRBV10-3 with TRBJ2-1; tentative D call: TRBD1 (5 bases). CDR3 length equals 16 residues. Trimming took 3 bases from V and 1 from J, leaving 13 bases between them. The V gene's germline CDR1 is ENHRY and CDR2 SYGVKD. The DNA for the CDR3 is TGTGCCATCAGTGACATGGGGCGGCAGTCCTACAATGAGCAGTTCTTC. It encodes CAISDMGRQSYNEQFF.

The V and J genes are TRBV5-1 and TRBJ2-5; 7 bases are shared with TRBD1. Trimming took 0 bases from V and 4 from J; bases not matched to a gene: 9. The length of the CDR3 is 16 residues. Germline values: CDR1 SGHRS, CDR2 YFSETQ. This CDR3 reads CASSLVGSPGGETQYF. CDR3 sequence (DNA): TGCGCCAGCAGCTTGGTCGGCTCCCCAGGGGGAGAGACCCAGTACTTC.

The chain carries TRBV19 and TRBJ2-7; possible D gene TRBD1, 5 bases. CDR1 is LNHDA, CDR2 SQIVND, per germline (reference sequence). Trimming stripped 4 bases from V and 1 base from J, with 11 bases between. CDR3 length: 14 residues. Here the CDR3 DNA reads TGTGCCAGTAGTAAAAGGGGATCTTCCTACGAGCAGTACTTC. The encoded protein is CASSKRGSSYEQYF.

The chain recombines TRBV7-8 with TRBJ2-7, with D possibly TRBD1 on 5 matching bases. CDR3 size: 15 residues. CDR1 is SGHVS, CDR2 FQNEAQ, per germline. V lost 6 bases to trimming and J lost 3 bases, with 18 bases between them. The CDR3 reads CASSASSQGIYEQYF. The CDR3 coding sequence is TGTGCCAGCAGTGCGTCATCGCAGGGAATCTACGAGCAGTACTTC.

The rearrangement links TRBV5-1 to TRBJ2-2, with TRBD2 matching 8 bases. V gave up 4 bases and J gave up 4 bases; unmatched junction bases: 9. The CDR3 consists of 16 residues. Germline loops: CDR1 SGHRS, CDR2 YFSETQ. CDR3: CASSGVAGGITGELFF. The CDR3 DNA sequence: TGCGCCAGCAGCGGTGTGGCGGGGGGCATCACCGGGGAGCTGTTTTTT.